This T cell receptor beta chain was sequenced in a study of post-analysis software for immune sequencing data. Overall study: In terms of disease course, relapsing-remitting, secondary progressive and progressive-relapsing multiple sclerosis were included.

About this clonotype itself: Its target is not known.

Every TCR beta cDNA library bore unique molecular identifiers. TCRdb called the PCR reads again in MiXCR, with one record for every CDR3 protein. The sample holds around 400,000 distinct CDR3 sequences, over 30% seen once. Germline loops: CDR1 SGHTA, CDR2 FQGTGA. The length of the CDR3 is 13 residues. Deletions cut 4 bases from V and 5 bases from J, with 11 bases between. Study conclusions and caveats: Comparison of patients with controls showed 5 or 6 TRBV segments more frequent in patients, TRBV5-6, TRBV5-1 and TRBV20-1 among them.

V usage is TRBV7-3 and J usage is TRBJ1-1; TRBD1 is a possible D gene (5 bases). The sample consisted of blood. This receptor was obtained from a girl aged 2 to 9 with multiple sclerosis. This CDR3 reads CASSSHGGTEAFF. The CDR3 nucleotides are TGTGCCAGCAGCTCCCACGGGGGAACTGAAGCTTTCTTT.